This TCR beta chain is drawn from a study of blood T cells in healthy people across ages. This clonotype appeared a few times. The target antigen is unknown. Alongside a J-beta primer mix, a sample-barcoded 5' primer served in a second PCR lasting about 7 to 11 cycles. One entry per CDR3 protein results from TCRdb running MiXCR on the 5' RACE reads. The sample contains about 510,000 distinct CDR3 sequences, around 27% of which appear only once. Study-wide results and caveats: Naive CD4+ cell counts and diversity both ran higher in long-lived than in aged donors. Observed TCR beta diversity per million T cells went down as age went up. This fall followed a roughly linear course with age.

Germline-derived CDR1 and CDR2 are DFQATT and SNEGSKA (reference sequence). V dropped 1 base and J dropped 0; count of bases not matched to a gene: 10. The CDR3 runs 19 residues. The same data also went into a second study, on T cells of mothers and their children.

This receptor was obtained from a boy aged 2 to 10 in good health. The V gene is TRBV20-1, the J gene TRBJ1-6; 9 bases are shared with TRBD1. The sample comprised blood. The CDR3 DNA follows: TGCAGTGCTAGAGGGACAGGGGCCCGCGGAAGCTCCTATAATTCACCCCTCCACTTT. Amino acids: CSARGTGARGSSYNSPLHF.